These T cell receptor beta chains were read from a single sample in a study of cytomegalovirus exposure and HLA in healthy donors. The repertoire was sequenced with immunoSEQ multiplex PCR; TCRdb's copy has only in-frame clones and lacks some. The table records over 200,000 clones, 80% to 90% of them present only once. The sample consisted of PBMCs. The receptor set was obtained from a woman younger than 30 in good health and CMV-seropositive. Both conserved end residues are part of each CDR3. The D gene is left open where the match is weak. Clone size is stated in some rows and not others, as once, few, many or a class when expanded.

clone_size,j_call,d_call,v_call,cdr3_nt,cdr3_aa
NA,TRBJ2-7,TRBD1,TRBV10-3,TGTGCCATCAGAGGACAGGGGAGCGACGAGCAGTACTTC,CAIRGQGSDEQYF
NA,TRBJ1-4,TRBD1,TRBV29-1,TGCAGCGTTGGAGGGACAGATCGGGGTGAAAAACTGTTTTTT,CSVGGTDRGEKLFF
NA,TRBJ2-1,TRBD2,TRBV18,TGTGCCAGCTCACGTTCAACTAGCGAATTAGGTGAGCAGTTCTTC,CASSRSTSELGEQFF
NA,TRBJ2-7,NA,TRBV28,TGTGCCAGCAGTTTAGGGGCAGGTGGTGCCTACGAGCAGTACTTC,CASSLGAGGAYEQYF
NA,TRBJ2-6,NA,TRBV29-1,TGCAGCGTTGAAGGCGGGACAGCATCCTCTGGGGCCAACGTCCTGACTTTC,CSVEGGTASSGANVLTF
NA,TRBJ1-3,NA,TRBV2,TGTGCCAGCAGTGAAAGGAGCTCTGGAAACACCATATATTTT,CASSERSSGNTIYF
NA,TRBJ1-2,NA,TRBV18,TGTGCCAGCTCACAACCTAACGGAGGAGACTATGGCTACACCTTC,CASSQPNGGDYGYTF
NA,TRBJ2-7,TRBD2,TRBV14,TGTGCCAGCAGCCGCGGAGGATGGGGACTAGCGGGAGCCTACGAGCAGTACTTC,CASSRGGWGLAGAYEQYF
NA,TRBJ2-3,TRBD2,TRBV18,TGTGCCAGCTCGCCCGCACTAGCGGGAGGAGGGGGAGATACGCAGTATTTT,CASSPALAGGGGDTQYF
NA,TRBJ1-1,NA,TRBV20-1,TGCAGTGCCAGCGTAAACACTGAAGCTTTCTTT,CSASVNTEAFF
NA,TRBJ2-7,NA,TRBV27,TGTGCCAGCAGTTTGAGGCAGGGCCTCTACGAGCAGTACTTC,CASSLRQGLYEQYF
NA,TRBJ1-3,NA,TRBV9,TGTGCCAGCAGCCCGCGGCTGTGGGACACCATATATTTT,CASSPRLWDTIYF
NA,TRBJ1-2,TRBD1,TRBV6-5,TGTGCCAGCAGTTACTTCAACGCCGGGACAGGTGATGGCTACACCTTC,CASSYFNAGTGDGYTF
NA,TRBJ1-1,NA,TRBV7-3,TGTGCCAGCAGCTTGATGGCGAACACTGAAGCTTTCTTT,CASSLMANTEAFF
NA,TRBJ2-7,TRBD2,TRBV5-4,TGTGCCAGCAGCTTTGGACTAGCGGGGGGCCTTAACTCCTACGAGCAGTACTTC,CASSFGLAGGLNSYEQYF
once,TRBJ2-5,TRBD2,TRBV5-4,TGTGCCAGCAGCTTGGGCGGGAGTTTCCAAGAGACCCAGTACTTC,CASSLGGSFQETQYF
NA,TRBJ2-1,TRBD2,TRBV7-9,TGTGCCAGCAGGAAGCTAGCGGAGCCCGAGTACAATGAGCAGTTCTTC,CASRKLAEPEYNEQFF
many,TRBJ1-2,NA,TRBV6-9,TGTGCTCCACAGCCCCTATATGGCTACACCTTC,CAPQPLYGYTF
NA,TRBJ2-1,TRBD2,TRBV27,TGTGCCAGCAGGCGATTGGGACTAGCGGAGGAGCAGTTCTTC,CASRRLGLAEEQFF
NA,TRBJ1-1,TRBD1,TRBV5-1,TGCGCCAGCAGCCCTCGGACAGGGCCGATAAAGGAGGATTTCTTT,CASSPRTGPIKEDFF
once,TRBJ2-2,TRBD1,TRBV7-3,TGTGCCAGCGCACAGGGGGCGAACACCGGGGAGCTGTTTTTT,CASAQGANTGELFF
NA,TRBJ2-7,NA,TRBV27,TGTGCCAGCAGCCCCGGAGGTAAAGCCTACGAGCAGTACTTC,CASSPGGKAYEQYF
NA,TRBJ2-5,TRBD1,TRBV25-1,TGTGCCAGCGCCGACAGGGGTGCGGGGGAGACCCAGTACTTC,CASADRGAGETQYF
NA,TRBJ1-1,NA,TRBV7-3,TGTGCCAGCAGCTCCCAGCCGGGGGACACTGAAGCTTTCTTT,CASSSQPGDTEAFF
NA,TRBJ1-2,NA,TRBV30,TGTGCCTGGAGTGTATTTGCTCTTAGCGCTAACTATGGCTACACCTTC,CAWSVFALSANYGYTF
NA,TRBJ2-7,TRBD2,TRBV4-1,TGCGCCAGCAGCCCGACCTCTAGCGGGAGTTTCTACGAGCAGTACTTC,CASSPTSSGSFYEQYF
NA,TRBJ1-5,NA,TRBV4-1,TGCGCCAGCAGCCAAGTTCGAGATAGCAATCAGCCCCAGCATTTT,CASSQVRDSNQPQHF
NA,TRBJ1-3,NA,TRBV6-5,TGTGCCAGCAGCCGGACAAACCCCTCTGGAAACACCATATATTTT,CASSRTNPSGNTIYF
NA,TRBJ2-1,NA,TRBV19,TGTGCCAGTAGTATAGTAGGTGACGGGGTCGGGTACAATGAGCAGTTCTTC,CASSIVGDGVGYNEQFF